Detailed here is one TCR beta chain. This CDR3 contains 16 residues. Sequencing used immunoSEQ multiplex PCR; TCRdb keeps in-frame clones, though not all of them. The sample includes about 71,000 clones, 90% of them seen just once. This sample is part of a study of blood T cell repertoires in COVID-19. Study context: From the United States, Italy and Spain came samples of acute and convalescent COVID-19.

The V call is TRBV21-1, the J call TRBJ1-6; the table assigns TRBD1, which was not confirmed against the DNA. TRBV21-1 is an annotated pseudogene. The clonotype originates from a woman aged 18-35 years with acute or convalescent COVID-19. The sequencing input was peripheral blood. CDR3 nucleotides: TGTGCCAGCTACCCCAGGAGGGACAGGGATAATTCACCCCTCCACTTT. Its protein is CASYPRRDRDNSPLHF.